This record covers a single T cell receptor (beta chain). Its antigen target is currently unknown. Base-call qualities are not available, and no considerably larger clone is one nucleotide away. These data originate in a study of tumor-infiltrating lymphocytes in primary liver carcinoma (TCRdb year 2017). The study in broad terms: Of the five patients, three men and two women aged 30 to 69 years, four had hepatocellular carcinoma and one had combined HCC and intrahepatic cholangiocarcinoma. The five patients had tumors staged T1-T3 N0M0, with maximum diameters ranging from about 4.2 to 10 cm. Samples yielded roughly 3.65 to 7.5 million productive TCRbeta reads; read depth did not differ significantly between tissue types. For each liver tumor, the study sampled five regions along with adjacent normal tissue and blood, and applied TCRbeta repertoire sequencing, expression microarrays and whole-exome sequencing. A total of approximately 35 specimens from 5 patients underwent TCRbeta repertoire sequencing, comprising 25 tumor regions, 5 adjacent noncancerous liver tissues and 5 peripheral blood samples. Repertoires from technical replicates were highly reproducible, with mean shared-clone rates around 0.89 and correlation coefficients above 0.95. Summary of the overall study and its limitations: Because the samples were bulk and unsorted, CD4+ and CD8+ T cell repertoires could not be compared. Only four or five patients were included in the study, and the authors note that the findings should be validated in a larger study. Repertoire overlap was higher between tumor regions (mean roughly 36%) than tumor-adjacent (approximately 17%) or tumor-blood (approximately 15%) pairs, consistent with antigen-driven expansion. A significantly larger repertoire fraction was made up by the top 250 clones in tumors than in blood (p = 0.039). Only the TCR beta chain was sequenced, so true repertoire diversity is likely underestimated because unpaired alpha chains were not captured.

CDR1 SGHAT and CDR2 FQNNGV are derived from the germline V gene. CDR3 length: 13 amino acids, cysteine to phenylalanine. Of the read, only the CDR3 DNA is kept; its 39 bases are in frame from base 1. Without any cell sorting, total RNA and DNA were extracted together from 20-30 mg of bulk tissue using the AllPrep DNA/RNA mini kit. Between late 2015 and March 2016, a handful of patients in China with histopathologically diagnosed primary liver carcinoma had their tumors surgically resected. Chronic HBV infection was present in the patients, and the patients were treatment-naive at sampling. Pieces of fresh tumor and adjacent tissue were cut in half, with one half kept in RNAlater at -80 degrees C and the other half sent for histology. TCRbeta-specific cDNA was reverse-transcribed from approximately 500 ng total RNA using a constant-region primer and ProtoScript II reverse transcriptase. Construction of the TCRbeta libraries relied on three nested rounds of multiplex PCR, following a slightly modified ARM-PCR procedure. Multiplex TRBV1-TRBV30 forward primers and a Cbeta reverse primer were used in the first two PCR rounds, each of which was run for approximately 11 cycles. A final 25-cycle PCR with Deep VentR polymerase added sample barcodes and Illumina adapters. Before sequencing, amplicons of 200-500 bp were gel-purified using a QIAquick gel extraction kit. TCRbeta amplicons were sequenced on an Illumina HiSeq 2500 with 250-bp paired-end reads. For the original study's pipeline: Quality trimming of reads was performed with Trimmomatic v0.33, and paired reads were merged with FLASH v1.2.11 so that full CDR3 sequences could be recovered. MiGEC v1.2.1b assigned V, D and J germline segments to the rearranged TCRbeta sequences. Clonotype statistics and Shannon-Wiener diversity indices were computed with VDJtools v1.0.0. To cut down on sampling bias, every analysis after diversity analysis relied on just the 250 most abundant clonotypes from each sample. TCRdb itself trimmed the public reads at Q25 with fastp, ran MiXCR and retained productive beta chains. Each entry is one CDR3 protein sequence, shown with its most common DNA and genes. The V and J calls shown here were made by TCRdb, not taken from the authors' results. The sample table shows around 99,000 distinct CDR3 sequences, and roughly 70% are seen once. The ten largest clones represent 27% of the sample.

The sample taken for sequencing was tumor-adjacent normal liver tissue. The receptor's source is a man aged 35-49 years with primary liver carcinoma and hepatitis B virus infection. The chain joins TRBV11-2 to TRBJ2-2; possibly the D gene is TRBD2, per 6 matching bases. In nucleotides, the sequence is TGTACTAGCAGCTTAGAGTTTATCGGGGAGCTGTTTTTT. This is translated as CTSSLEFIGELFF.